The 30 T cell receptor beta chains in this list originate from one sample, sequenced in a study of early T cells in non-severe SARS-CoV-2 infection. Each CDR3 protein gets one entry after TCRdb re-called the 5' RACE reads with MiXCR. The table includes 30,000 to 40,000 distinct CDR3 sequences, around 5% detected once. The sequenced sample consisted of whole blood. These receptors all stem from an adult who was a healthcare worker with PCR-confirmed SARS-CoV-2 infection or an uninfected control (not recorded which).

This clonotype was recorded many times. The chain links TRBV29-1 to TRBJ2-7; TRBD1 matches at 8 bases. This CDR3 contains 13 residues. The germline V gene encodes CDR1 SQVTM and CDR2 ANQGSEA. Trimming removed 5 bases from V and 5 bases from J; junction bases left unmatched: 8. Written as DNA, the CDR3 is TGCAGCGTTTATGATGCAGGGGGCAACGAGCAGTACTTC. Its translation: CSVYDAGGNEQYF.

This clonotype appeared many times. This chain uses TRBV24-1 with TRBJ2-2; TRBD1 matches 7 bases. This CDR3 contains 16 residues. After removal of 7 bases from V and 0 bases from J, the junction contained 7 bases not matched to a gene. Germline V gives CDR1 KGHDR, CDR2 SFDVKD. The CDR3 region is CATSLGGGANTGELFF. In nucleotides, the CDR3 is TGTGCCACCAGCTTAGGGGGCGGAGCGAACACCGGGGAGCTGTTTTTT.

This clonotype has at least ten counts. The chain couples TRBV24-1 to TRBJ2-7; D remains ambiguous. Trimming took 9 bases from V and 4 from J, leaving 18 bases between them. The germline V gene encodes CDR1 KGHDR and CDR2 SFDVKD. The CDR3 covers 14 residues. CDR3 nucleotides: TGTGCCACCTGCAGGAGTGACAAAACGTACGAGCAGTACTTC. Translation gives CATCRSDKTYEQYF.

This clonotype has only a few counts. The gene calls are TRBV5-6 and TRBJ2-3, with a possible D match to TRBD1 (5 bases). CDR1 and CDR2 (germline): SGHDT, YYEEEE. The CDR3 has 16 residues. V lost 0 bases, J lost 2 bases, and 13 bases lay in between. The CDR3 here is CASSLGDGQFTDTQYF. The CDR3 coding sequence is TGTGCCAGCAGCTTGGGAGACGGACAATTCACAGATACGCAGTATTTT.

The rearrangement uses TRBV3-1 and TRBJ1-4; TRBD1 agrees at 9 bases. CDR1 is LGHDT and CDR2 is YNNKEL in the germline V gene (reference sequence). Trimming removed 2 bases from V and 6 bases from J; junction bases left unmatched: 4. The CDR3 spans 15 residues. CDR3 amino acids: CASSQTGTGYEKLFF. The CDR3 region has the DNA TGTGCCAGCAGCCAAACCGGGACAGGGTATGAAAAACTGTTTTTT.

This clonotype was seen ten or more times. This sequence joins TRBV7-3 and TRBJ2-3; D possibly corresponds to TRBD1 (6 bases). Germline V gene data show CDR1 as SGHTA and CDR2 as FQGTGA. The germline V and J ends were trimmed by 4 bases and 6 bases, with 11 bases remaining between them. The CDR3 runs 13 residues. CDR3 residues: CASSYTGSDTQYF. The CDR3 DNA sequence: TGTGCCAGCAGCTACACAGGGTCGGATACGCAGTATTTT.

This clonotype was seen ten or more times. The chain is built from TRBV30 and TRBJ1-2, with D perhaps TRBD1 (5 bases). Germline V gene sequence: CDR1 GTSNPN, CDR2 SVGIG (reference sequence). V was shortened by 0 bases and J by 3 bases, with 11 bases between the two germline ends. The CDR3 covers 14 residues. The CDR3 DNA is TGTGCCTGGAGTGTATTCGGCAGGGACTATGGCTACACCTTC. Amino acids: CAWSVFGRDYGYTF.

This chain links TRBV29-1 with TRBJ1-2; D possibly corresponds to TRBD1 (6 bases). The V end lost 1 base, the J end lost 8 bases, and 17 bases lay between the germline ends. Germline loops: CDR1 SQVTM, CDR2 ANQGSEA. The CDR3 totals 14 residues. CDR3 protein: CSVEGRGPTGGYTF. The CDR3 nucleotides are TGCAGCGTTGAAGGCAGGGGACCAACGGGAGGCTACACCTTC.

This clonotype was found many times. The genes are TRBV11-2 and TRBJ2-3, with D unclear. The CDR3 is 13 amino acids. CDR1 is SGHAT, CDR2 FQNNGV, per germline. Trimming took 1 base from V and 5 from J, leaving 7 bases between them. The CDR3 coding sequence is TGTGCCAGCAGCTTAGTTTTGTTAGATACGCAGTATTTT. Amino acid sequence: CASSLVLLDTQYF.

The table lists this clonotype with many counts. The gene calls are TRBV6-2 or TRBV6-3 and TRBJ2-3; D possibly corresponds to TRBD2 (6 bases). This CDR3 contains 17 residues. Trimming took off 0 bases at V and 3 bases at J, with 16 bases between the two ends. Looked up from germline, CDR1 is MNHEY and CDR2 is SVGEGT. CDR3: CASSYSIGGVRTDTQYF. The CDR3 region has the DNA TGTGCCAGCAGTTACTCGATTGGCGGGGTACGGACAGATACGCAGTATTTT.

This clonotype was seen many times. The J gene is TRBJ2-1, the V gene TRBV20-1, with D uncertain. Germline V lookup: CDR1 DFQATT, CDR2 SNEGSKA (reference sequence). The CDR3 runs 14 residues. V lost 7 bases, J lost 8 bases, and 21 bases lay in between. For the CDR3, the DNA is TGCAGTGGGGCTCCTTGGGATCGTGTCGATGAGCAGTTCTTC. Its translation is CSGAPWDRVDEQFF.

Many counts were recorded for this clonotype. The chain carries TRBV28 and TRBJ2-5, with TRBD1 identical over 7 bases. In germline, CDR1 is MDHEN, CDR2 SYDVKM. The CDR3 covers 12 residues. The junction had 5 bases not matched to a gene; V was cut back by 6 bases and J by 7 bases. CDR3: CASRGQLATQYF. CDR3 in DNA: TGTGCCAGCAGGGGACAGCTTGCGACCCAGTACTTC.

The chain has TRBV20-1 and TRBJ2-7, with D possibly matching TRBD1 (7 bases). The CDR3 length is 15 residues. The germline gives CDR1 DFQATT, CDR2 SNEGSKA (reference sequence). V was trimmed by 0 bases and J by 3 bases, leaving 15 bases between them. The CDR3 DNA follows: TGCAGTGCTAGAGATCGGAGACAGGGACTCTACGAGCAGTACTTC. Translated, it gives CSARDRRQGLYEQYF.

This clonotype was counted many times. V usage is TRBV6-2 or TRBV6-3 and J usage is TRBJ2-1; 7 positions match TRBD2. The CDR3 contains 18 residues. Germline assignment: CDR1 MNHEY and CDR2 SVGEGT. The ends lost 2 bases at V and 7 bases at J; junction bases unmatched: 17. Written as DNA, the CDR3 is TGTGCCAGCAGTTACATCCGGGTGCCGGGGGGATTAAGGAATGAGCAGTTCTTC. Translation: CASSYIRVPGGLRNEQFF.

The chain employs TRBV6-1 and TRBJ2-3; tentatively, D is TRBD2 (5 bases). There are 13 residues in the CDR3. CDR1 and CDR2 from the germline V gene are MNHNS and SASEGT. The ends were cut back, 9 bases at V and 2 bases at J, with 12 bases in the middle. This CDR3 reads CASKPGITDTQYF. CDR3 DNA: TGTGCCAGTAAGCCGGGGATCACAGATACGCAGTATTTT.

The chain is built from TRBV19 and TRBJ1-5; 7 bases line up with TRBD1. The CDR3 spans 15 residues. Germline CDR1 and CDR2: LNHDA and SQIVND (reference sequence). J lost 7 bases, V lost 3 bases, and 9 bases had no gene match. The CDR3 sequence is CASSIEGAAWQPQHF. CDR3 DNA: TGTGCCAGTAGTATTGAGGGGGCGGCGTGGCAGCCCCAGCATTTT.

This clonotype was picked up many times. V and J are TRBV5-1 and TRBJ2-2, with TRBD1 matching over 7 bases. CDR3 size: 15 residues. CDR1 is SGHRS, CDR2 YFSETQ, per germline. Trimming cost V 4 bases and J 2 bases; bases outside gene matches: 5. The CDR3 loop is CASSLGTVNTGELFF. The CDR3 coding sequence is TGCGCCAGCAGCCTCGGGACAGTTAACACCGGGGAGCTGTTTTTT.

This clonotype came up many times. This chain joins TRBV2 and TRBJ2-6; D not certain. The CDR3 has 15 residues. The V end was cut by 2 bases, the J end by 1 base, with 6 bases between. Germline loops: CDR1 SNHLY, CDR2 FYNNEI. The CDR3 DNA is TGTGCCAGCAGTGAACTGGCGTCTGGGGCCAACGTCCTGACTTTC. Its translation: CASSELASGANVLTF.

This clonotype was detected ten times or more. The CDR3 spells CSARDQSGRRNQPQHF. Written as DNA, the CDR3 is TGCAGTGCTAGAGACCAATCTGGGAGACGCAATCAGCCCCAGCATTTT. This chain connects TRBV20-1 to TRBJ1-5, with D hard to call. The CDR3 extends over 16 amino acids. V was clipped by 0 bases and J by 2 bases, with 14 bases between them. Germline V gene lookup returns CDR1 DFQATT and CDR2 SNEGSKA (reference sequence).

This clonotype was detected only a few times. The chain combines TRBV18 with TRBJ1-5; no firm D call. V was pared by 5 bases and J by 1 base, with 15 bases between. Germline loops: CDR1 KGHSH, CDR2 LQKENI. This CDR3 has 16 amino acids. This chain's CDR3 is CASSALGSGSNQPQHF. The CDR3 DNA reads as TGTGCCAGCTCAGCCCTAGGCTCGGGAAGCAATCAGCCCCAGCATTTT.

In this sample, this clonotype turned up many times. The rearrangement joins TRBV3-1 to TRBJ2-1; D is possibly TRBD1 (5 bases). The CDR3 contains 13 residues. Trimming cost V 1 base and J 7 bases, with 8 bases left between them. Germline CDR1 reads LGHDT; CDR2 reads YNNKEL (reference sequence). In DNA form, the CDR3 reads TGTGCCAGCAGCCAAGGACAGAAGAATGAGCAGTTCTTC. It specifies CASSQGQKNEQFF.

V usage is TRBV6-5 and J usage is TRBJ2-3; 8 bases line up with TRBD2. Germline trimming cut 3 bases from V and 5 bases from J; bases unmatched to any gene: 7. Germline loops: CDR1 MNHEY, CDR2 SVGAGI. This CDR3 is built from 15 residues. The CDR3 spells CASSYNGGVGDTQYF. CDR3 DNA sequence: TGTGCCAGCAGTTATAACGGGGGGGTCGGAGATACGCAGTATTTT.

This clonotype was seen at least ten times. The genes are TRBV11-3 and TRBJ2-1; D perhaps matches TRBD2 (5 bases). Germline CDR1 SGHNT, CDR2 YENEEA. Trimming took off 1 base at V and 0 bases at J, with 7 bases between the two ends. This CDR3 spans 15 amino acids. The chain's CDR3 is CASSLGGSSYNEQFF. DNA for the CDR3: TGTGCCAGCAGCTTAGGAGGGAGCTCCTACAATGAGCAGTTCTTC.

There are many counts of this clonotype. The chain carries TRBV10-1 and TRBJ2-3; D gene unclear. There are 13 residues in the CDR3. The V gene lost 0 bases and the J gene lost 3 bases, with 4 bases spanning the gap. CDR1 and CDR2 from the germline V gene are WNHNN and SYGVQD (reference sequence). CDR3 sequence (DNA): TGCGCCAGCAGTGAGTCTGGGACAGATACGCAGTATTTT. This encodes CASSESGTDTQYF.

This clonotype was recorded at least ten times. The CDR3 sequence is CASEVGRVGNQPQHF. Written as DNA, the CDR3 is TGTGCCAGCGAGGTTGGTCGTGTTGGCAATCAGCCCCAGCATTTT. The chain carries TRBV19 and TRBJ1-5, with no clear D. Germline loops: CDR1 LNHDA, CDR2 SQIVND (reference sequence). This CDR3 comprises 15 residues. V lost 9 bases and J lost 2, with 17 bases in between.

The table lists this clonotype with a few counts. This chain connects TRBV19 to TRBJ2-2; D is unclear. This CDR3 is 11 amino acids long. The germline V gene encodes CDR1 LNHDA and CDR2 SQIVND (reference sequence). Deletions cut 8 bases from V and 4 bases from J, with 5 bases between. The CDR3 DNA follows: TGTGCCAGTCGTCGCACCGGGGAGCTGTTTTTT. This translates into CASRRTGELFF.

This clonotype appeared a few times. The chain links TRBV7-6 to TRBJ1-5; D gene uncertain. CDR1 and CDR2 from the germline V gene are SGHVS and FNYEAQ. Trimming cost V 0 bases and J 3 bases, with 3 bases left between them. The CDR3 loop spans 13 amino acids. CDR3 coding DNA: TGTGCCAGCAGCTTAGCGCCCAATCAGCCCCAGCATTTT. Translated, it gives CASSLAPNQPQHF. The full variable domain, completed using reference TRBV7-6 and TRBJ1-5, is GAGVSQSPRYKVTKRGQDVALRCDPISGHVSLYWYRQALGQGPEFLTYFNYEAQQDKSGLPNDRFSAERPEGSISTLTIQRTEQRDSAMYRCASSLAPNQPQHFGDGTRLSIL.

The chain joins TRBV18 to TRBJ1-6; weak D call: TRBD1 (6 bases). V gave up 6 bases and J gave up 7 bases, with 16 bases separating them. CDR3 length: 15 amino acids. Germline CDR1 KGHSH, CDR2 LQKENI. The CDR3 here is CASSLGQGRNSPLHF. CDR3 bases: TGTGCCAGCTCCCTGGGGCAGGGGCGGAATTCACCCCTCCACTTT.

This clonotype was counted many times. The rearrangement links TRBV29-1 to TRBJ2-1; D remains ambiguous. CDR1 SQVTM and CDR2 ANQGSEA come from the germline V gene. V was shortened by 4 bases and J by 9 bases, with 7 bases between the two germline ends. There are 10 residues in the CDR3. The CDR3 sequence: CSVARGEQFF. CDR3 bases: TGCAGCGTTGCCCGTGGTGAGCAGTTCTTC.

This clonotype showed up just a few times. This sequence joins TRBV12-3 or TRBV12-4 and TRBJ1-5; D unclear. CDR3 length: 17 residues. V shed 0 bases and J shed 3 bases, with 15 bases lying between them. CDR3 in DNA: TGTGCCAGCAGTTTAGCGCTAAGTCATGGAGCCAATCAGCCCCAGCATTTT. It specifies CASSLALSHGANQPQHF.